The rows below give T cell receptor beta chains drawn from one sample of a study of early T cells in non-severe SARS-CoV-2 infection. TCRdb re-called the 5' RACE reads with MiXCR, one entry per CDR3 protein. This sample has some 52,000 distinct CDR3 sequences, with 8% to 10% found just once. Sequencing used whole blood. These receptors all come from an adult who was a healthcare worker with PCR-confirmed SARS-CoV-2 infection or an uninfected control (not recorded which). Both conserved end residues are trimmed from each CDR3. The order of the fields is V gene, J gene, D gene, CDR3 protein. A D gene is named only where the DNA matches it firmly.

v_call: TRBV13; j_call: TRBJ2-7; d_call: -; cdr3_aa: ASSLGTGDKNYEQY
v_call: TRBV20-1; j_call: TRBJ2-1; d_call: -; cdr3_aa: SARGGTIYNEQF
v_call: TRBV19; j_call: TRBJ1-1; d_call: TRBD1; cdr3_aa: ASSTTGVNTEAF
v_call: TRBV7-9; j_call: TRBJ1-5; d_call: -; cdr3_aa: ASSLEGSGSQPQH
v_call: TRBV6-2/TRBV6-3; j_call: TRBJ2-7; d_call: -; cdr3_aa: ASSYSPIYEQY
v_call: TRBV12-5; j_call: TRBJ2-3; d_call: TRBD2; cdr3_aa: ASGLAGGPDTQY
v_call: TRBV12-3/TRBV12-4; j_call: TRBJ1-5; d_call: -; cdr3_aa: ASNRRGSNQPQH
v_call: TRBV29-1; j_call: TRBJ2-2; d_call: -; cdr3_aa: SVVWGFGELF
v_call: TRBV10-2; j_call: TRBJ1-5; d_call: -; cdr3_aa: ASSVRGNSNQPQH
v_call: TRBV6-1; j_call: TRBJ2-7; d_call: TRBD1; cdr3_aa: ASSELRQGAWEQY
v_call: TRBV5-6; j_call: TRBJ2-3; d_call: -; cdr3_aa: ASSPGEGTQY
v_call: TRBV29-1; j_call: TRBJ2-4; d_call: -; cdr3_aa: SVEDGGGEYIQY
v_call: TRBV18; j_call: TRBJ1-3; d_call: -; cdr3_aa: ASSQDTSGNTIY
v_call: TRBV2; j_call: TRBJ2-2; d_call: -; cdr3_aa: ASLVTGELF